The present entry profiles one T cell receptor beta chain with its context. Its matching antigen is unknown. With sequencing, the targeted depth ranged from 1 in 200,000 to 1 in 1 million T cells. Using immunoSEQ multiplex PCR, the repertoire was profiled, and TCRdb retains in-frame clones only, with some absent. The table shows 250,000 to 350,000 clones, with 60% to 80% occurring only once. The trim removed 3 bases at V and 4 bases at J, leaving 7 bases unmatched. This CDR3 spans 15 amino acids. Germline V gives CDR1 SNHLY, CDR2 FYNNEI. The source of the sample is a study of cytotoxic CD8 clonotypes in ibrutinib-treated CLL. Study-wide findings and caveats: Patients with sustained remission and those progressing were sampled at differing times. Public clonotypes, rarely seen, contracted or held steady on treatment.

The genes are TRBV2 and TRBJ2-3; 7 bases are a match to TRBD1. The starting material was PBMCs, obtained at disease progression, from a patient treated with ibrutinib. The TCR originated in a human donor with chronic lymphocytic leukemia. DNA for the CDR3: TGTGCCAGCAGTGAGGTCAGGGGGTTGGCAGATACGCAGTATTTT. It encodes CASSEVRGLADTQYF.